This T cell receptor beta chain was sequenced during a study of Graves' ophthalmopathy and Graves' hyperthyroidism. Germline CDR1 is LNHDA and CDR2 is SQIVND (reference sequence). Trimming removed 1 base from V and 4 bases from J, with 13 bases in between. The CDR3 covers 15 residues. Ophthalmopathy not arising within 18 months of follow-up defined hyperthyroidism as stable. The PBMCs originated from more than 8 ml of fresh peripheral blood. Overall study results and limits: Using a 13-signature model, the authors split ophthalmopathy from stable hyperthyroidism, with 85% to 90% sensitivity and 80% to 84% specificity.

This clonotype came up many times. The antigen is unknown. RNA transcripts were the source from which TCR beta CDR3 regions were amplified. The library came from an HTBI-primed first-round RT-PCR and a second-round multiplex PCR. From the multiplex PCR reads, TCRdb called clonotypes with MiXCR, one entry per CDR3 protein. The sample comprises more than 300,000 distinct CDR3 sequences, approximately 15% of which are singletons, and 5.5% to 7% rests with the top ten. Sequencing was performed on peripheral blood. This TCR derives from a woman younger than 30 with stable Graves' hyperthyroidism. The V gene is TRBV19, the J gene TRBJ2-5; D call uncertain. The CDR3: CASSIGSSLRETQYF. The CDR3 nucleotides read TGTGCCAGTAGTATAGGGTCGAGCTTGCGAGAGACCCAGTACTTC.